This TCR beta chain was retrieved from a study of shared clonotypes between healthy human individuals. On the study more broadly: There were three CD4 naive, three CD4 memory, two CD8 naive and one CD8 memory plates per donor.

As for this clone: Its specificity is not known.

Each replicate PCR on the sorted subsets used 200 to 250 ng DNA (around 30,000 T cell genomes). The repertoire was sequenced with immunoSEQ multiplex PCR; TCRdb's copy has only in-frame clones and lacks some. The data show around 2,000,000 clones, about 94% seen once. Points from the study as a whole: When naive CD4 clonotypes were compared across several donors, 4% to 6.5% were shared.

Terminally differentiated effector memory CD45RA+ cells were left out of the naive CD8 fraction, which was CD45RO-negative and positively selected for CCR7. CDR1 and CDR2 from the germline V gene are SEHNR and FQNEAQ (reference sequence). Trimming shortened V by 3 bases and J by 4 bases, and 13 bases separated the two germline ends. There are 14 residues in the CDR3. The origin of this receptor is a man aged 18 to 35 in good health. The sample comprised naive CD8+ T cells sorted from blood. The genes are TRBV7-9 and TRBJ2-7, with D hard to call. The CDR3 sequence: CASSFLDGLYEQYF. CDR3 DNA: TGTGCCAGCAGCTTCCTCGACGGGTTGTACGAGCAGTACTTC.